This record looks at one T cell receptor beta chain sequence and its context. Its antigen is unidentified. A junction end diverges from the germline sequence, so it may reflect a read error. This sample's RNA came from whole unsorted tissue. More than 3 cm separated this lung sample from the edge of the tumor. These data are taken from a study of tumor and adjacent non-tumor tissue in lung cancer. Study-wide background: There were about 12 adenocarcinoma, a couple of squamous cell carcinoma and 1 small cell lung cancer cases. On average, productive TCRbeta reads reached 4 million to 5 million per sample. General study findings and limits: Patients with more diverse tumor TCRs had worse survival. Significantly higher TCR diversity was found in tumor than normal lung.

A modified ARM-PCR protocol with three rounds of nested PCR amplified TCRbeta. Via MiXCR, TCRdb re-called the multiplex PCR reads, giving one row per CDR3 protein. The table includes about 60,000 distinct CDR3 sequences, 61% detected once. The germline gives CDR1 DFQATT, CDR2 SNEGSKA (reference sequence). The CDR3 has 14 amino acids. The V gene is TRBV20-1, the J gene TRBJ2-3; D possibly corresponds to TRBD2 (6 bases). The sample taken for sequencing was distant non-tumor lung tissue. The receptor was isolated from a man between 65 and 85 years old with non-small cell lung cancer. CDR3 sequence: CSARKDTSTDTRYF. The CDR3 coding sequence is TGCAGTGCTAGAAAAGATACTAGCACAGATACGCGGTATTTT.